The 21 T cell receptor beta chains reported below all come from one sample, sequenced in a study of blood T cell repertoires in COVID-19. Produced via immunoSEQ multiplex PCR; TCRdb's table is partial and in-frame only. This sample has about 50,000 clones, with 75% to 90% found just once. The source material was peripheral blood. All receptors come from a man aged 60-69 years with acute or convalescent COVID-19.

The chain links TRBV6-5 to TRBJ1-1, with a tentative D call TRBD1 (5 bases). Per germline, CDR1 MNHEY and CDR2 SVGAGI. The CDR3 consists of 11 residues. Trimming removed 7 bases at V and 10 bases at J, with 13 bases between. The chain's CDR3 is CASKKGPRAFF. The CDR3 coding sequence is TGTGCCAGCAAAAAGGGGCCCCGAGCTTTCTTT.

The sample holds a few counts of this clone. The rearrangement joins TRBV4-1 to TRBJ2-7, with 7 bases fitting TRBD2. This CDR3 is built from 19 residues. Germline trimming cut 3 bases from V and 1 base from J; bases unmatched to any gene: 18. CDR1 and CDR2 from the germline V gene are MGHRA and YSYEKL. The CDR3 loop is CASSQGGKVAGLSSYEQYF. DNA for the CDR3: TGCGCCAGCAGCCAGGGAGGGAAGGTAGCGGGTCTATCGTCCTACGAGCAGTACTTC.

The rearrangement uses TRBV7-2 and TRBJ2-5, with D uncertain. CDR1 and CDR2 (germline): SGHTA, FQGNSA. V was clipped by 5 bases and J by 5 bases, with 18 bases between them. The CDR3 is 15 amino acids. CDR3 bases: TGTGCCAGCAGCCCACTGCGACGTCAGGCGGAGACCCAGTACTTC. Protein: CASSPLRRQAETQYF.

The rearrangement links TRBV7-3 to TRBJ2-3; 10 nucleotides align to TRBD1. V lost 5 bases, J lost 2 bases, and 4 bases stayed unmatched. Per the germline V gene, CDR1 is SGHTA and CDR2 is FQGTGA. The CDR3 covers 15 residues. The CDR3 protein is CASSKDRGFTDTQYF. The CDR3 region has the DNA TGTGCCAGCAGCAAGGACAGGGGGTTCACAGATACGCAGTATTTT. Combining the CDR3 with reference TRBV7-3 and TRBJ2-3 gives the whole variable domain GAGVSQTPSNKVTEKGKYVELRCDPISGHTALYWYRQSLGQGPEFLIYFQGTGAADDSGLPNDRFFAVRPEGSVSTLKIQRTERGDSAVYLCASSKDRGFTDTQYFGPGTRLTVL.

In its sample, this clone was seen once. V gene TRBV9 combines with J gene TRBJ2-1; 8 positions agree with TRBD2. Germline CDR1 reads SGDLS; CDR2 reads YYNGEE. This CDR3 has 16 amino acids. V shed 4 bases, J shed 7 bases, and the junction held 13 bases outside the gene matches. CDR3 DNA: TGTGCCAGCAGCATCGTAGCGAGACCTAGCGGGAATGAGCAGTTCTTC. This gives the protein CASSIVARPSGNEQFF.

The chain is built from TRBV3-1 (or the pseudogene TRBV3-2) and TRBJ1-6; D is undetermined. Germline loops: CDR1 LGHDT, CDR2 YNNKEL (reference sequence). The ends were cut back, 8 bases at V and 8 bases at J, with 10 bases in the middle. The CDR3 consists of 12 residues. CDR3 in amino acids: CASRGEDSPLHF. CDR3 coding DNA: TGTGCCAGCCGGGGTGAGGATTCACCCCTCCACTTT.

This chain links TRBV5-4 with TRBJ2-1, with 14 bases lining up with TRBD2. In germline, CDR1 is SGHNT, CDR2 YYREEE (reference sequence). This CDR3 is 15 amino acids long. V trimming: 4 bases; J trimming: 4 bases; junction bases outside the gene matches: 1. Here the CDR3 reads CASSGTSGGYNEQFF. DNA of the CDR3: TGTGCCAGCAGCGGGACTAGCGGGGGATACAATGAGCAGTTCTTC.

This sequence joins TRBV9 and TRBJ2-3; the match to TRBD2 covers 7 bases. This CDR3 has 13 amino acids. V dropped 7 bases and J dropped 0; count of bases not matched to a gene: 2. Germline V lookup: CDR1 SGDLS, CDR2 YYNGEE. The CDR3 bases are TGTGCCAGCGGGGGGGGAAGCACAGATACGCAGTATTTT. It is translated as CASGGGSTDTQYF.

Only a few counts were recorded for this clone. Written as DNA, the CDR3 is TGTGCCAGCAGCCCGAGGACAGGGGGCTTAGGTAATGAGCAGTTCTTC. Translated, it gives CASSPRTGGLGNEQFF. The chain employs TRBV9 and TRBJ2-1, with 11 bases matching TRBD1. There are 16 residues in the CDR3. CDR1 and CDR2 from the germline V gene are SGDLS and YYNGEE. Unmatched junction bases numbered 10, after V lost 4 bases and J lost 7 bases.

The chain recombines TRBV5-6 with TRBJ2-3, with 7 bases identical to TRBD1. V dropped 6 bases and J dropped 0; count of bases not matched to a gene: 10. The CDR3 runs to 16 residues. Germline lookup yields CDR1 SGHDT and CDR2 YYEEEE. The CDR3 spells CASTTTRGLSTDTQYF. Here the CDR3 DNA reads TGTGCCAGCACCACTACGAGGGGGCTTAGCACAGATACGCAGTATTTT. The entire variable domain, with the rest obtained from reference TRBV5-6 and TRBJ2-3, is as follows: DAGVTQSPTHLIKTRGQQVTLRCSPKSGHDTVSWYQQALGQGPQFIFQYYEEEERQRGNFPDRFSGHQFPNYSSELNVNALLLGDSALYLCASTTTRGLSTDTQYFGPGTRLTVL.

Concerning this clone itself: The germline gene is not matched at one end of the junction; a read error may be the cause. This chain joins TRBV4-1 and TRBJ2-7; 9 bases are shared with TRBD2. CDR1 MGHRA and CDR2 YSYEKL come from the germline V gene. This CDR3 contains 12 residues. CDR3 loop: CASAGSGTSPEF. The CDR3 coding sequence is TGCGCCAGCGCTGGGAGTGGGACTAGCCCGGAATTC.

This clone was found a few times. This sequence joins TRBV7-9 and TRBJ1-5; no firm D call. The CDR3 covers 15 residues. V dropped 5 bases and J dropped 4 bases, with 15 bases sitting between them. Germline-derived CDR1 and CDR2 are SEHNR and FQNEAQ (reference sequence). As DNA, the CDR3 is TGTGCCAGCAGCCCCCCTGGGCACCTAAATCAGCCCCAGCATTTT. It is translated as CASSPPGHLNQPQHF.

This chain connects TRBV12-5 to TRBJ2-5; TRBD1 might be the D (6 bases). Germline V gene sequence: CDR1 LGHNT, CDR2 FRNRAP. The CDR3 is 15 amino acids. V lost 3 bases and J 4 bases, leaving 15 bases between the germline ends. The CDR3 region has the DNA TGTGCTAGTGGTTTCCGGCAGGGGCACGCAGAGACCCAGTACTTC. This gives the protein CASGFRQGHAETQYF.

The chain has TRBV5-1 and TRBJ2-2, with D maybe TRBD2 (6 bases). This CDR3 has 15 amino acids. Trimming removed 7 bases at V and 4 bases at J, with 17 bases between. Germline V gene sequence: CDR1 SGHRS, CDR2 YFSETQ. The CDR3 bases are TGCGCCAGCCGGAGGGACTCTGGGGGCACCGGGGAGCTGTTTTTT. Translating gives CASRRDSGGTGELFF.

The rearrangement joins TRBV4-1 to TRBJ2-1; D might be TRBD2 (6 bases). Trimming stripped 5 bases from V and 6 bases from J, with 14 bases between. Germline V lookup: CDR1 MGHRA, CDR2 YSYEKL. This CDR3 has 14 residues. CDR3 amino acids: CASSGPGTFNEQFF. The CDR3 bases are TGCGCCAGCAGCGGTCCAGGGACTTTCAATGAGCAGTTCTTC.

This chain links TRBV3-1 (or the pseudogene TRBV3-2) with TRBJ1-6, with no clear D. V lost 0 bases to trimming and J lost 5 bases, with 8 bases between them. Germline V gene sequence: CDR1 LGHDT, CDR2 YNNKEL (reference sequence). The CDR3 contains 15 residues. CDR3 nucleotides: TGTGCCAGCAGCCAAGAACGCCAGGATAATTCACCCCTCCACTTT. It translates to CASSQERQDNSPLHF.

The gene calls are TRBV7-9 and TRBJ2-7; possibly TRBD2 for D (7 bases). Germline CDR1 and CDR2: SEHNR and FQNEAQ (reference sequence). V gave up 5 bases and J gave up 2 bases, with 16 bases separating them. CDR3 length: 15 residues. In DNA form, the CDR3 reads TGTGCCAGCAGCCCAGTGGGGGAGGGGGCCTACGAGCAGTACTTC. Encoded protein: CASSPVGEGAYEQYF.

V gene TRBV6-2 or TRBV6-3 combines with J gene TRBJ2-4, with TRBD1 matching over 9 bases. Germline CDR1 is MNHEY and CDR2 is SVGEGT. This CDR3 contains 17 residues. V trimming: 0 bases; J trimming: 0 bases; junction bases outside the gene matches: 3. CDR3 sequence (DNA): TGTGCCAGCAGTTACTCGACAGGGGGAATAGCCAAAAACATTCAGTACTTC. It is translated as CASSYSTGGIAKNIQYF.

V gene TRBV3-1 (or the pseudogene TRBV3-2) combines with J gene TRBJ1-5, with 9 bases matching TRBD1. The CDR3 sequence is 14 residues long. Looked up from germline, CDR1 is LGHDT and CDR2 is YNNKEL (reference sequence). Trimming at V came to 4 bases and at J to 4 bases, leaving 2 bases not matched to a gene. This CDR3 reads CASSRGTGNQPQHF. In DNA form, the CDR3 reads TGTGCCAGCAGCCGTGGGACAGGGAATCAGCCCCAGCATTTT.

V usage is TRBV2 and J usage is TRBJ2-1, with 7 bases matching TRBD2. Trimming cost V 3 bases and J 8 bases; bases outside gene matches: 10. The germline V gene encodes CDR1 SNHLY and CDR2 FYNNEI. This CDR3 contains 15 residues. The DNA for the CDR3 is TGTGCCAGCAGTGAGCGGGCTAGCGGACGGGATGAGCAGTTCTTC. Protein sequence: CASSERASGRDEQFF.

CDR3 protein: CASSSGTGLGGTEAFF. The CDR3 DNA reads as TGTGCCAGCAGTTCCGGGACAGGCCTCGGGGGAACTGAAGCTTTCTTT. The rearrangement links TRBV6-6 to TRBJ1-1, with 8 nucleotides matching TRBD1. V shed 4 bases and J 5 bases; nucleotides not matched to a gene: 12. CDR3 size: 16 residues. Germline V gene lookup returns CDR1 MNHNY and CDR2 SVGAGI (reference sequence).